Listed here is a single T cell receptor beta chain. Its antigen is still unknown. One end of the junction is discordant with germline, which a read error may explain. This specimen belongs to a study of shared clonotypes between healthy human individuals. Findings and caveats of the study: What limited the represented genetic and exposure-history diversity was the small number of donors. Clonotype sharing among donors, it was expected, would be affected by sequencing depth.

The test was conducted at deep level. Bulk PBMC genomic DNA spanned ten immunoSEQ deep plates. This table comes from immunoSEQ multiplex PCR, and its TCRdb copy is limited to in-frame clones, with some not included. The data contain roughly 490,000 clones, less than 80% of them seen just once; the ten biggest clones take up approximately 13%. The CDR3 length is 13 residues. The germline V gene encodes CDR1 LNHNV and CDR2 YYDKDF (reference sequence). The receptor's source is a middle-aged woman in good health. Some clones in this sample may be carry-over from other donors' samples. V gene TRBV15 combines with J gene TRBJ2-2, with a weak D call TRBD2 (6 bases). Sequenced material: PBMCs. CDR3 amino acids: CATRGGNTGELFF. Written as DNA, the CDR3 is TGTGCCACCAGGGGCGGGAACACTGGGGAGCTGTTTTTT.